A single sample gave rise to the 29 T cell receptor beta chains below, sequenced in a study of regulatory T cells in long-lasting Graves disease. Sequencing libraries for TCR beta were prepared with iRepertoire HTBI primers and Arm-PCR of CDR3 regions. In TCRdb, the multiplex PCR reads were re-called with MiXCR into one record per CDR3 protein. The repertoire holds approximately 470,000 distinct CDR3 sequences, with around 15% as singletons. The time point here: newly diagnosed GD, antithyroid drugs for less than 3 months. With RNA extracted from PBMCs as input, the TCR library was made. These data also formed part of another study, on T cells in Graves' hyperthyroidism and ophthalmopathy.

The sequenced sample was peripheral blood mononuclear cells (PBMCs), obtained at new diagnosis, from a patient treated with antithyroid drugs. The receptors shown here come from a man aged 40-49 years with Graves disease.

There are a few counts of this clonotype. This CDR3 is CAITRGLGETQYF. DNA for the CDR3: TGTGCCATTACCAGGGGCCTAGGGGAGACCCAGTACTTC. The chain is built from TRBV2 and TRBJ2-5; TRBD1 is a possible D gene (6 bases). This CDR3 is 13 amino acids long. V shed 10 bases and J shed 5 bases, with 17 bases lying between them. Germline V lookup: CDR1 SNHLY, CDR2 FYNNEI.

A few counts support this clonotype. J is TRBJ2-2 and V is TRBV20-1, with D hard to call. Germline V gene sequence: CDR1 DFQATT, CDR2 SNEGSKA (reference sequence). The CDR3 loop spans 15 amino acids. The germline V and J ends were trimmed by 3 bases and 3 bases, with 14 bases remaining between them. The CDR3 protein is CSASSPPRHTGELFF. In DNA, the CDR3 is TGCAGTGCTAGCTCCCCCCCTAGGCACACCGGGGAGCTGTTTTTT.

The rearrangement links TRBV24-1 to TRBJ1-3, with 7 bases identical to TRBD1. This CDR3 contains 17 residues. Germline V gene data show CDR1 as KGHDR and CDR2 as SFDVKD. The junction had 10 bases not matched to a gene; V was cut back by 2 bases and J by 4 bases. CDR3 coding DNA: TGTGCCACCAGTGATTCTACAGGGACAGTTACCGGAAACACCATATATTTT. It encodes CATSDSTGTVTGNTIYF.

V and J are TRBV11-2 and TRBJ2-3; 10 positions match TRBD2. The J call may be mistaken, given a closer DNA end match to TRBJ2-1. Germline V CDR1 and CDR2: SGHAT, FQNNGV. The CDR3 is made up of 16 amino acids. The CDR3 spells CASSLVVTSGSPGQFF. The CDR3, as DNA: TGTGCCAGCAGCTTAGTCGTGACTAGCGGGTCTCCGGGGCAGTTCTTC.

V is TRBV5-1 and J is TRBJ2-2; 7 positions agree with TRBD2. CDR3 length: 16 residues. Germline values: CDR1 SGHRS, CDR2 YFSETQ. V lost 4 bases, J lost 1 base, and 7 bases stayed unmatched. The CDR3 region is CASSPQPSGNTGELFF. CDR3 nucleotide sequence: TGCGCCAGCAGCCCTCAACCTAGCGGGAACACCGGGGAGCTGTTTTTT.

The count of this clonotype is one. This could be a read error, since a much larger clone is one nucleotide away. J is TRBJ2-1 and V is TRBV27; D possibly corresponds to TRBD2 (6 bases). The CDR3 totals 16 residues. The V and J ends lost 6 bases and 9 bases respectively, with 24 bases between them. Looked up from germline, CDR1 is MNHEY and CDR2 is SMNVEV (reference sequence). Written as DNA, the CDR3 is TGTGCCAGCAGCGGAAACGCAAAACTAGCTGTCCTTGAGCAGTTCTTC. It yields the protein CASSGNAKLAVLEQFF.

This chain uses TRBV20-1 with TRBJ2-4; 7 bases map to TRBD1. This CDR3 region has 15 residues. In germline, CDR1 is DFQATT, CDR2 SNEGSKA (reference sequence). With V trimmed by 6 bases and J by 0 bases, 8 bases remained unmatched. For the CDR3, the DNA is TGCAGTGCCCTACGGGACAGCCTAGCCAAAAACATTCAGTACTTC. Its translation is CSALRDSLAKNIQYF.

This rearrangement joins TRBV20-1 to TRBJ2-7, with a weak D call TRBD1 (5 bases). Germline V gene sequence: CDR1 DFQATT, CDR2 SNEGSKA (reference sequence). The CDR3 has 15 amino acids. V was trimmed by 3 bases and J by 10 bases, leaving 25 bases between them. CDR3 nucleotides: TGCAGTGCTAGGGGGTTTAGGGGCAGCAACGAAAAACAGTACTTC. Encoded protein: CSARGFRGSNEKQYF.

In its sample, this clonotype was seen many times. V gene TRBV2 combines with J gene TRBJ2-7; 10 bases fit TRBD1. The V gene end was trimmed by 3 bases and the J gene end by 3 bases; junction bases not matched to a gene: 5. CDR3 length: 15 amino acids. Germline loops: CDR1 SNHLY, CDR2 FYNNEI. The CDR3: CASSEDRGVYYEQYF. CDR3 coding DNA: TGTGCCAGCAGTGAGGACAGGGGGGTATACTACGAGCAGTACTTC. Drawing the rest from reference TRBV2 and TRBJ2-7, the complete variable domain is EPEVTQTPSHQVTQMGQEVILRCVPISNHLYFYWYRQILGQKVEFLVSFYNNEISEKSEIFDDQFSVERPDGSNFTLKIRSTKLEDSAMYFCASSEDRGVYYEQYFGPGTRLTVT.

The sample holds many counts of this clonotype. The J gene is TRBJ1-1, the V gene TRBV15; D not resolved. V was trimmed by 0 bases and J by 1 base, leaving 9 bases between them. The CDR3 has 15 residues. CDR1 is LNHNV and CDR2 is YYDKDF in the germline V gene (reference sequence). The CDR3 nucleotides are TGTGCCACCAGCAGAGATCGGTCAGGGAACACTGAAGCTTTCTTT. Protein product: CATSRDRSGNTEAFF.

This clonotype occurred many times. The J gene is TRBJ1-1, the V gene TRBV7-8; D not resolved. Germline V CDR1 and CDR2: SGHVS, FQNEAQ. The V gene lost 5 bases and the J gene lost 1 base, with 17 bases spanning the gap. This CDR3 contains 16 residues. CDR3 coding DNA: TGTGCCAGCAGCCCCCGCCCGAGGATCTCGAACACTGAAGCTTTCTTT. Its translation: CASSPRPRISNTEAFF.

This clonotype was detected ten times or more. The gene calls are TRBV28 and TRBJ2-1; TRBD2 agrees at 7 bases. V lost 2 bases to trimming and J lost 8 bases; unmatched junction nucleotides: 18. This CDR3 has 18 residues. Per the germline V gene, CDR1 is MDHEN and CDR2 is SYDVKM. The CDR3 coding sequence is TGTGCCAGCAGTTTAGGGCAGGGCCGGGACTATTTTCAATATGAGCAGTTCTTC. Protein: CASSLGQGRDYFQYEQFF.

V is TRBV28 and J is TRBJ1-2; D uncertain. Germline values: CDR1 MDHEN, CDR2 SYDVKM. The CDR3 totals 12 residues. V lost 8 bases and J 3 bases, leaving 10 bases between the germline ends. DNA for the CDR3: TGTGCCAGCGGTGCACTCGACTATGGCTACACCTTC. This sequence encodes CASGALDYGYTF.

This chain links TRBV7-3 with TRBJ2-1; TRBD2 matches at 16 bases. Germline loops: CDR1 SGHTA, CDR2 FQGTGA. The CDR3 runs 17 residues. V dropped 1 base and J dropped 10; count of bases not matched to a gene: 7. The CDR3 here is CASSLNAPGLAGGEQFF. CDR3 sequence (DNA): TGTGCCAGCAGCTTAAATGCCCCGGGACTAGCGGGAGGGGAGCAGTTCTTC.

The chain carries TRBV5-1 and TRBJ2-7; 7 positions match TRBD2. The CDR3 is 15 residues long. V lost 3 bases and J lost 7; bases outside the gene matches: 13. Germline V lookup: CDR1 SGHRS, CDR2 YFSETQ. In nucleotides, the CDR3 is TGCGCCAGCAGCTCATCGGGGGGAGCCTGGGGGGAGCAGTACTTC. This codes for CASSSSGGAWGEQYF.

Notes on this clonotype: This may stem from a read error, because a much larger clone lies one nucleotide away. This chain uses TRBV7-9 with TRBJ2-7, with TRBD1 matching over 12 bases. Germline CDR1 and CDR2: SEHNR and FQNEAQ (reference sequence). This CDR3 has 15 amino acids. CDR3 in amino acids: CAGSLEGQGAHEQYF. DNA of the CDR3: TGCGCCGGCAGCTTAGAGGGACAGGGGGCCCACGAGCAGTACTTC.

This clonotype was seen repeatedly, ten times or more. The chain carries TRBV5-1 and TRBJ2-7; a possible D gene is TRBD1 (5 bases). This CDR3 comprises 12 residues. From germline, CDR1 is SGHRS and CDR2 YFSETQ. The V end was cut by 5 bases, the J end by 6 bases, with 12 bases between. CDR3 in amino acids: CASRTYQGEQYF. CDR3 bases: TGCGCCAGCAGAACATACCAGGGCGAGCAGTACTTC.

Ten or more counts support this clonotype. The chain employs TRBV11-3 and TRBJ2-3; D remains unclear. Trimming took off 2 bases at V and 0 bases at J, with 9 bases between the two ends. CDR3 length: 15 amino acids. Germline CDR1 SGHNT, CDR2 YENEEA. CDR3: CASSLYGASTDTQYF. The CDR3 nucleotides read TGTGCCAGCAGCTTATACGGAGCTAGCACAGATACGCAGTATTTT.

This clonotype was found many times. This chain links TRBV7-9 with TRBJ2-5, with D maybe TRBD2 (6 bases). The CDR3 sequence is 15 residues long. The ends were cut back, 5 bases at V and 5 bases at J, with 18 bases in the middle. Germline V gene sequence: CDR1 SEHNR, CDR2 FQNEAQ (reference sequence). The CDR3: CASSPRGREMETQYF. The CDR3 DNA follows: TGTGCCAGCAGCCCGCGGGGCAGGGAGATGGAGACCCAGTACTTC.

The chain couples TRBV20-1 to TRBJ2-5, with 12 nucleotides matching TRBD1. Germline V CDR1 and CDR2: DFQATT, SNEGSKA (reference sequence). This CDR3 contains 16 residues. Trimming removed 0 bases from V and 1 base from J; junction bases left unmatched: 3. This CDR3 is CSARDPGQGAQETQYF. The CDR3 nucleotides read TGCAGTGCTAGAGATCCGGGACAGGGGGCCCAAGAGACCCAGTACTTC.

This clonotype showed up just a few times. The chain links TRBV9 to TRBJ1-4, with D possibly matching TRBD1 (5 bases). Between the trimmed V and J ends, which lost 4 bases and 4 bases, there was a span of 11 bases. Germline V CDR1 and CDR2: SGDLS, YYNGEE. The CDR3 extends over 14 amino acids. CDR3: CASSKTVLNEKLFF. CDR3 nucleotide sequence: TGTGCCAGCAGCAAGACAGTGCTTAATGAAAAACTGTTTTTT.

This clonotype was seen a few times. This chain joins TRBV20-1 and TRBJ2-2; D assignment may be TRBD1 or TRBD2 (6 bases each). V was cut by 6 bases and J by 6 bases, with 14 bases left in between. The CDR3 length is 13 residues. Germline CDR1 DFQATT, CDR2 SNEGSKA (reference sequence). The CDR3 loop reads CSAPRGEAGELFF. DNA of the CDR3: TGCAGTGCCCCAAGGGGGGAGGCCGGGGAGCTGTTTTTT.

The genes are TRBV24-1 and TRBJ2-1, with TRBD2 matching over 12 bases. V lost 9 bases and J lost 10; bases outside the gene matches: 21. This CDR3 has 18 amino acids. Germline values: CDR1 KGHDR, CDR2 SFDVKD. In DNA, the CDR3 is TGTGCCACCCTCCCCCCCACTCTTCGAGCTAGCGGGAGGGACGAGCAGTTCTTC. It specifies CATLPPTLRASGRDEQFF.

There are many counts of this clonotype. This chain uses TRBV12-3 or TRBV12-4 with TRBJ2-7; tentatively, D is TRBD2 (6 bases). Trimming took off 7 bases at V and 1 base at J, with 14 bases between the two ends. The CDR3 has 14 residues. The CDR3: CASNFGGKSYEQYF. DNA for the CDR3: TGTGCCAGCAATTTTGGGGGGAAGTCCTACGAGCAGTACTTC.

The V call is TRBV15, the J call TRBJ2-1, with D possibly being TRBD1 or TRBD2 (7 bases each). Trimming stripped 6 bases from V and 8 bases from J, with 17 bases between. The CDR3 extends over 14 amino acids. The germline gives CDR1 LNHNV, CDR2 YYDKDF (reference sequence). The CDR3 DNA is TGTGCCACCAGTAAAGCGGGACAGTTCGATGAGCAGTTCTTC. Its protein product is CATSKAGQFDEQFF.

This clonotype was counted at least ten times. This rearrangement joins TRBV12-3 or TRBV12-4 to TRBJ2-7; D gene unclear. The CDR3 totals 14 residues. Trimming removed 6 bases at V and 1 base at J, with 13 bases between. The CDR3 sequence is CASSKGQKSYEQYF. The CDR3, as DNA: TGTGCCAGCAGCAAAGGGCAGAAATCCTACGAGCAGTACTTC.

This clonotype was counted ten times or more. The chain recombines TRBV7-9 with TRBJ2-7; 8 bases map to TRBD2. The V gene's germline CDR1 is SEHNR and CDR2 FQNEAQ (reference sequence). Unmatched junction bases numbered 27, after V lost 5 bases and J lost 6 bases. The CDR3 totals 20 residues. DNA for the CDR3: TGTGCCAGCAGCATTACGACCGGGACTAGAGACTCCTATGTGGGCGGCGAGCAGTACTTC. It translates to CASSITTGTRDSYVGGEQYF.

This clonotype was counted at least ten times. The rearrangement uses TRBV20-1 and TRBJ2-7; a possible D gene is TRBD1 (5 bases). Trimming took off 3 bases at V and 5 bases at J, with 8 bases between the two ends. There are 11 residues in the CDR3. Germline assignment: CDR1 DFQATT and CDR2 SNEGSKA (reference sequence). As DNA, the CDR3 is TGCAGTGCTAGTTCAGGGCACGAGCAGTACTTC. Protein product: CSASSGHEQYF.

This clonotype was seen repeatedly, ten times or more. J is TRBJ1-2 and V is TRBV28; D is unresolved. The CDR3 is 13 residues long. Deletions cut 6 bases from V and 2 bases from J, with 10 bases between. Germline V CDR1 and CDR2: MDHEN, SYDVKM. The CDR3 sequence: CASRTVRNYGYTF. The CDR3 DNA is TGTGCCAGCAGAACGGTTAGAAACTATGGCTACACCTTC.